This T cell receptor (beta chain) was sequenced in a study of blood T cell repertoires in COVID-19 (dated by TCRdb to 2019 to 2021). With respect to the entire study: The collaborator samples originated in the United States, Italy and Spain and spanned the acute and convalescent phases of COVID-19. The material from the prospective study consisted of cDNA or gDNA derived from T cells, B-cell-depleted T cells, or PBMCs. Subjects who had been exposed to COVID-19, were actively infected with it, or had recovered from it provided the deeply sampled blood TCRbeta repertoires that made up the dataset. The repertoires were released in a freely available public database meant as a resource for research on the immune response to SARS-CoV-2. Samples came from the ongoing ImmuneRACE study (first 160 participants) plus 1,254 subjects from 6 global collaborators. The sample metadata nearly always contained a de-identified subject ID, COVID-19 status, age in years and sex. Where available, HLA class I and class II types were taken from metadata supplied by the sample provider and were not determined by assay-based typing. What the study reported, not specific to this receptor: How much clinical and demographic metadata was included differed by source and by participant, and the metadata was provided uncurated.

Collaborating institutions collected whole blood in K2EDTA tubes following their own protocols. For TCRbeta analysis, collaborator samples were shipped as frozen whole blood, as isolated PBMCs, or as DNA extracted from either sample type. A note on this clone: The antigen it binds to is not known. Per-base qualities were not stored, and no clone one base away is much larger.

The immunoSEQ Assay, a bias-controlled multiplex PCR, was used to amplify TCRbeta CDR3 regions from genomic DNA. Per the authors' processing: Nucleated cell counts per sample were estimated from amplification of reference gene primers within the assay. To quantify the absolute abundance of each unique TCRbeta CDR3 rearrangement, sequence reads were collapsed and filtered. For each sample, productive Simpson clonality was calculated as the square root of Simpson's diversity index across productive rearrangements. TCRdb took this table from immuneACCESS and kept in-frame rearrangements with V and J called. Such tables lack part of the clones; where checked against another copy, unresolved V genes explain under half of the gap, and the rest is unexplained. The V and J calls and the clone size are those of that table, but D and trimming were determined from the DNA. The sample table holds 120,000 to 150,000 clones, of which around 91% were seen once. The top ten hold approximately 3% of the sample.

From a lookup of the germline V gene, CDR1 and CDR2 are SGHTA and FQGTGA. The CDR3, from cysteine to phenylalanine, totals 15 residues. The read is trimmed to its CDR3 DNA, 45 bases read in frame from base 1. The V end gives up 5 bases and the J end 6 bases, leaving 10 bases in the junction not matched to a gene. Recombination linked TRBV7-3 to TRBJ2-1, and TRBD2 matches 7 of the central bases. Material for sequencing was peripheral blood. The clonotype originates from a woman aged 55-70 years with active COVID-19. The DNA is as follows: TGTGCCAGCAGCCCAATGGGGACTACGGGCAATGAGCAGTTCTTC. Its protein product is CASSPMGTTGNEQFF.